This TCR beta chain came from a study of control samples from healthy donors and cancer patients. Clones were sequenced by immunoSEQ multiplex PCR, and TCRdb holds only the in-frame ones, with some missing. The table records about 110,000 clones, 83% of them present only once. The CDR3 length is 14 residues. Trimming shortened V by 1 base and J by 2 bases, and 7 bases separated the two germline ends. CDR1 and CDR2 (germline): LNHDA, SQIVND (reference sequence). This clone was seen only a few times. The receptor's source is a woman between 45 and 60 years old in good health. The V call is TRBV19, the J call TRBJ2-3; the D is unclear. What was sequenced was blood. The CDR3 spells CASSIGPYTDTQYF. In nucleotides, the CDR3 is TGTGCCAGTAGTATAGGACCGTACACAGATACGCAGTATTTT.